Following are 5 T cell receptor beta chains from one sample sequenced in a study of regulatory T cells in long-lasting Graves disease. Assembly of TCR beta libraries relied on iRepertoire HTBI primers together with Arm-PCR of CDR3 regions. TCRdb re-called the multiplex PCR reads through MiXCR, storing one row per CDR3 protein. The sample holds roughly 400,000 distinct CDR3 sequences, roughly a fifth seen once. Described time point: persistent/refractory GD, antithyroid drugs over 5 years with positive TRAb. There was RNA extracted from PBMCs, and the TCR library was made from it. The source was peripheral blood mononuclear cells (PBMCs), collected when the disease was refractory, from a patient treated with antithyroid drugs. These receptors were taken from a female donor with Graves disease.

The V gene is TRBV12-3 or TRBV12-4, the J gene TRBJ1-2; no reliable D call. V lost 3 bases and J lost 6, with 14 bases in between. CDR3 length equals 14 residues. CDR3 region: CASSFTGVAHGYTF. The CDR3 DNA reads TGTGCCAGCAGTTTCACCGGGGTGGCCCATGGCTACACCTTC.

This chain connects TRBV5-1 to TRBJ2-7; D gene uncertain. This CDR3 is built from 12 residues. The germline CDR1 and CDR2 sequences are SGHRS and YFSETQ. The germline V and J ends were trimmed by 6 bases and 5 bases, with 12 bases remaining between them. The CDR3 DNA reads as TGCGCCAGCATGGTTCCGGATCACGAGCAGTACTTC. Its protein product is CASMVPDHEQYF.

This clonotype was counted ten times or more. This chain joins TRBV5-8 and TRBJ1-5; D is ambiguous. With 1 base removed from V and 6 bases from J, the gap between germline ends came to 14 bases. This CDR3 is built from 15 residues. CDR1 and CDR2 (germline): SGHTS, YDEGEE. This chain's CDR3 is CASSLTVSFGQPQHF. The DNA for the CDR3 is TGTGCCAGCAGCTTGACAGTGTCTTTCGGTCAGCCCCAGCATTTT.

The chain uses TRBV20-1 and TRBJ2-2; 9 nucleotides match TRBD2. The germline V gene has CDR1 DFQATT and CDR2 SNEGSKA (reference sequence). The CDR3 is 22 amino acids. V shed 1 base and J 1 base; nucleotides not matched to a gene: 22. The CDR3 here is CSARAVPTSGAGGPWNTGELFF. The CDR3 DNA reads as TGCAGTGCTAGAGCCGTTCCGACATCTGGGGCGGGAGGGCCCTGGAACACCGGGGAGCTGTTTTTT.

This clonotype was counted at least ten times. The rearrangement uses TRBV20-1 and TRBJ1-5; the D gene is possibly TRBD1 (5 bases). Germline CDR1 reads DFQATT; CDR2 reads SNEGSKA (reference sequence). V lost 0 bases and J 7 bases, leaving 13 bases between the germline ends. The CDR3 spans 14 residues. This CDR3 is CSARDLTGSQPQHF. The CDR3 nucleotides are TGCAGTGCTAGAGATCTTACAGGTTCCCAGCCCCAGCATTTT.